Each of the 13 T cell receptor beta chains below was sequenced from the same sample in a study of regulatory T cells in long-lasting Graves disease (dated by TCRdb to about 2021). What this sample's time point label stands for: newly diagnosed GD, antithyroid drugs for less than 3 months. For both TCR sequencing and RNA sequencing, RNA was extracted from PBMCs using TRIzol. Library creation used multiplex PCR. Instrument on record: Illumina HiSeq 4000. iRepertoire HTBI primers and Arm-PCR amplification of CDR3 regions were used to construct TCR beta libraries. Using fastp at Q25 and MiXCR, TCRdb reprocessed the public reads and kept productive beta chains. Here each entry gathers all rows of one CDR3 protein and keeps the most common genes and DNA. This sample gives about 500,000 distinct CDR3 sequences in total; 15% to 20% of them show up just once. The top ten constitute 9% to 15% of the sample.

This same sample was also taken into another study, of T cells in Graves' hyperthyroidism and ophthalmopathy.

Sequencing used peripheral blood mononuclear cells (PBMCs), obtained at new diagnosis, from a patient treated with antithyroid drugs. The receptor source for this set is a man aged 35-49 years with Graves disease. Donor details come from another sample of the same person, matched by shared clones.

On this clonotype: With only one base between it and a far larger clone, this is likely a read error. The chain joins TRBV10-3 to TRBJ2-1; the match to TRBD1 covers 10 bases. J gave up 9 bases and V 5 bases, and 7 bases lay outside the gene matches. Per germline, CDR1 ENHRY and CDR2 SYGVKD. This CDR3 is 14 amino acids long. In DNA form, the CDR3 reads TGTGCCATCAGTTCCGGGACAGGGGTTCTTGAGCAGTTCTTC. It translates to CAISSGTGVLEQFF.

This clonotype was detected a few times. The J gene is TRBJ2-2, the V gene TRBV20-1; D is unclear. V lost 2 bases to trimming and J lost 6 bases, with 16 bases between them. This CDR3 region has 15 residues. The V gene's germline CDR1 is DFQATT and CDR2 SNEGSKA (reference sequence). CDR3 protein: CSARRPSSSAGELFF. The CDR3 nucleotides read TGCAGTGCTAGAAGGCCTAGTAGTTCCGCCGGGGAGCTGTTTTTT.

This clonotype was seen more than once but under ten times. V gene TRBV7-3 combines with J gene TRBJ2-1; the D is unclear. CDR1 and CDR2 (germline): SGHTA, FQGTGA. The V and J ends lost 2 bases and 5 bases respectively, with 10 bases between them. CDR3 length: 14 residues. CDR3 region: CASSLSGPNNEQFF. The CDR3 DNA follows: TGTGCCAGCAGCTTATCTGGGCCAAACAATGAGCAGTTCTTC.

In this sample, this clonotype turned up many times. The V call is TRBV28, the J call TRBJ1-1; no clear D gene. The CDR3 covers 15 residues. Germline-derived CDR1 and CDR2 are MDHEN and SYDVKM. Deletions cut 7 bases from V and 0 bases from J, with 15 bases between. CDR3 sequence reads: CASNGGQNLNTEAFF. CDR3 nucleotides: TGTGCCAGCAATGGCGGCCAAAACTTGAACACTGAAGCTTTCTTT.

The CDR3 sequence: CSARRDTYNEQFF. The CDR3 region has the DNA TGCAGTGCTAGGAGGGATACCTACAATGAGCAGTTCTTC. The rearrangement uses TRBV20-1 and TRBJ2-1; TRBD2 is a possible D gene (5 bases). CDR1 and CDR2 (germline): DFQATT, SNEGSKA (reference sequence). The germline V and J ends were trimmed by 3 bases and 2 bases, with 8 bases remaining between them. The CDR3 totals 13 residues.

This clonotype was detected many times. The V gene is TRBV6-1, the J gene TRBJ2-7; D gene unclear. V was trimmed by 7 bases and J by 2 bases, leaving 9 bases between them. The CDR3 is made up of 12 amino acids. Germline V gene sequence: CDR1 MNHNS, CDR2 SASEGT. The CDR3 here is CASNGPTYEQYF. CDR3 DNA: TGTGCCAGCAACGGTCCCACCTACGAGCAGTACTTC.

The chain carries TRBV19 and TRBJ2-1; no clear D gene. The CDR3 totals 14 residues. With 3 bases removed from V and 8 bases from J, the gap between germline ends came to 14 bases. Germline assignment: CDR1 LNHDA and CDR2 SQIVND (reference sequence). The CDR3 reads CASSIGLKVDEQFF. DNA of the CDR3: TGTGCCAGTAGTATCGGCCTAAAGGTTGATGAGCAGTTCTTC.

The chain is built from TRBV11-2 and TRBJ2-2; D not certain. CDR3 length equals 18 residues. V was cut by 2 bases and J by 1 base, with 17 bases left in between. Germline loops: CDR1 SGHAT, CDR2 FQNNGV. CDR3 loop: CASSLSGSKHRNTGELFF. CDR3 DNA sequence: TGTGCCAGCAGCTTATCGGGTAGTAAGCACCGGAACACCGGGGAGCTGTTTTTT.

The chain joins TRBV7-2 to TRBJ2-7; 7 nucleotides match TRBD2. CDR3 size: 15 residues. Per germline, CDR1 SGHTA and CDR2 FQGNSA. J lost 1 base, V lost 1 base, and 4 bases had no gene match. The CDR3 DNA reads TGTGCCAGCAGCTTAGTAGACGGGGGGTCCTACGAGCAGTACTTC. Translated, it gives CASSLVDGGSYEQYF.

This clonotype was detected many times. The rearrangement uses TRBV2 and TRBJ2-1; 8 positions match TRBD1. The CDR3 extends over 15 amino acids. Germline CDR1 reads SNHLY; CDR2 reads FYNNEI. V shed 3 bases and J 2 bases; nucleotides not matched to a gene: 3. The CDR3 here is CASSEVQGAYNEQFF. The CDR3 bases are TGTGCCAGCAGTGAGGTACAGGGGGCCTACAATGAGCAGTTCTTC.

This clonotype appeared many times. The chain has TRBV19 and TRBJ2-7, with TRBD1 identical over 8 bases. V shed 3 bases, J shed 3 bases, and the junction held 7 bases outside the gene matches. CDR1 LNHDA and CDR2 SQIVND come from the germline V gene (reference sequence). This CDR3 contains 15 residues. This CDR3 is CASSMRQGAVYEQYF. CDR3 DNA: TGTGCCAGTAGTATGAGGCAGGGGGCGGTCTACGAGCAGTACTTC.

The rearrangement uses TRBV19 and TRBJ1-1; D remains ambiguous. Germline loops: CDR1 LNHDA, CDR2 SQIVND (reference sequence). V gave up 5 bases and J gave up 5 bases, with 15 bases separating them. The CDR3 runs 14 residues. Written as DNA, the CDR3 is TGTGCCAGTAGTGAACGATGGGAAAGAACTGAAGCTTTCTTT. Translated, it gives CASSERWERTEAFF.

This clonotype was counted many times. This sequence joins TRBV6-1 and TRBJ1-2; D perhaps matches TRBD1 (5 bases). Germline loops: CDR1 MNHNS, CDR2 SASEGT. Trimming took 4 bases from V and 13 from J, leaving 13 bases between them. This CDR3 is 11 amino acids long. The DNA for the CDR3 is TGTGCCAGCAGTGCCAGGGACCTCTGCACCTTC. Protein product: CASSARDLCTF.